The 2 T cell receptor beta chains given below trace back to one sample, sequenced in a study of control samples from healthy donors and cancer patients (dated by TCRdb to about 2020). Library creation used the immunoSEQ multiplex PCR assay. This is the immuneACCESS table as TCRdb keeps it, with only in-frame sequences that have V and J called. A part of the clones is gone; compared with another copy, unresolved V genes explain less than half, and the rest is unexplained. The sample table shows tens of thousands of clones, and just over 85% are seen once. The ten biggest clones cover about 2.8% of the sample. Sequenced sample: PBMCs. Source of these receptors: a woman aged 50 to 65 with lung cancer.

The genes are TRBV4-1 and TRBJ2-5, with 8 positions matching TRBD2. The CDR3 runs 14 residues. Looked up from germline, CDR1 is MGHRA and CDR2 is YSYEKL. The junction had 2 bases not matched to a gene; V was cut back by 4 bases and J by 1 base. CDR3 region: CASSLGGGQETQYF. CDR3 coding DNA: TGCGCCAGCAGCCTCGGGGGGGGCCAAGAGACCCAGTACTTC.

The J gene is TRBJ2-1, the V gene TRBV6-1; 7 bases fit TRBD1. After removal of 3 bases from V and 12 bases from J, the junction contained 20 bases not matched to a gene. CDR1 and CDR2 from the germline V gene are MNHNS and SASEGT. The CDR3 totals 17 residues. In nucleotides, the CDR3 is TGTGCCAGCAGTGACGTTCATAGGGACAGCTTCGGTGTCTCGCAGTTCTTC. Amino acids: CASSDVHRDSFGVSQFF.